This T cell receptor beta chain was observed in a study of CD4+ T cells in melanoma (dated 2022 in TCRdb). Regarding the complete study: The study examined neoantigen-specific CD4+ T cells in human melanoma. The study at large found these results: Neoantigen-specific CD4+ T cells were reported to be correlated with the function of CD8+ T cells, macrophages and B cells. Neoantigen-specific CD4+ T cells in melanoma were reported to show diverse differentiation states.

The method was the immunoSEQ multiplex PCR assay. TCRdb obtained this table from immuneACCESS and retained in-frame rearrangements with V and J assigned. These tables miss some clones; where compared with another copy, unresolved V genes account for less than half of the shortfall, and the remainder is unexplained. The sample has 20,000 to 25,000 clones on record, approximately 78% of them singletons. The top ten clones comprise approximately 9.7% of the sample. Taken from the germline V gene, the CDR1 and CDR2 loops are SGHAT and FQNNGV. The CDR3, from cysteine to phenylalanine, totals 13 residues. Solely the CDR3 DNA is kept, with 39 bases framed from the first base. From V the trimming removes 6 bases and from J it removes 6 bases, while the gene matches leave 4 bases of the junction unaccounted for. The donors were people with melanoma. Regarding this clone: Its cognate antigen has yet to be identified. The record has no base qualities; no much larger clone is one base away.

In this chain, TRBV11-2 is recombined with TRBJ1-1; the junction holds 10 bases that match TRBD1. The TCR was taken from a human donor with melanoma. For the CDR3, the sequence is CASRLTGGPEAFF. The DNA sequence is TGTGCCAGCAGATTGACAGGGGGCCCTGAAGCTTTCTTT.